Shown below are 32 T cell receptor beta chains from a single sample sequenced in a study of T cells in Graves' hyperthyroidism and ophthalmopathy. The source material, RNA transcripts, was used to amplify TCR beta CDR3 regions. First-round RT-PCR with HTBI primers amplified the TCR CDR3 region. In TCRdb, the multiplex PCR reads were re-called with MiXCR into one record per CDR3 protein. Here the sample spans 360,000 or so distinct CDR3 sequences, about a fifth being singletons. Sequencing was carried out using blood. The receptors were gathered from a woman between 18 and 29 years old with Graves' hyperthyroidism.

The chain couples TRBV28 to TRBJ2-5, with 10 positions matching TRBD2. Trimming took 8 bases from V and 5 from J; bases not matched to a gene: 8. Germline V gene sequence: CDR1 MDHEN, CDR2 SYDVKM. This CDR3 spans 14 amino acids. CDR3 sequence: CASFERGGRETQYF. In DNA, the CDR3 is TGTGCCAGCTTCGAGCGGGGGGGCCGGGAGACCCAGTACTTC.

In this sample, this clonotype turned up many times. V is TRBV30 and J is TRBJ1-2, with a possible D match to TRBD1 (6 bases). This CDR3 is 11 amino acids long. The ends were cut back, 0 bases at V and 12 bases at J, with 11 bases in the middle. Germline V lookup: CDR1 GTSNPN, CDR2 SVGIG (reference sequence). The CDR3 here is CAWSVQGIHTF. The CDR3 DNA follows: TGTGCCTGGAGTGTACAGGGAATCCACACCTTC.

This clonotype came up many times. This chain joins TRBV7-3 and TRBJ1-1; possibly TRBD1 for D (5 bases). This CDR3 contains 15 residues. The germline CDR1 and CDR2 sequences are SGHTA and FQGTGA. The V gene lost 1 base and the J gene lost 1 base, with 10 bases spanning the gap. CDR3 sequence (DNA): TGTGCCAGCAGCTTAAATCGGGGCCAGAACACTGAAGCTTTCTTT. This gives the protein CASSLNRGQNTEAFF.

The chain links TRBV9 to TRBJ1-2; D is unresolved. CDR1 and CDR2 (germline): SGDLS, YYNGEE. Trimming removed 1 base from V and 0 bases from J, with 7 bases in between. The CDR3 spans 14 residues. CDR3 in DNA: TGTGCCAGCAGCGTAAGGCAGACTAACTATGGCTACACCTTC. This encodes CASSVRQTNYGYTF.

This clonotype has at least ten counts. The rearrangement joins TRBV12-3 or TRBV12-4 to TRBJ1-5; possibly TRBD1 for D (6 bases). This CDR3 contains 15 residues. Trimming pared 3 bases from V and 6 bases from J, leaving 15 bases between. This chain's CDR3 is CASSFENQGLQPQHF. Here the CDR3 DNA reads TGTGCCAGCAGTTTTGAGAACCAGGGGCTTCAGCCCCAGCATTTT.

This clonotype was picked up many times. The rearrangement links TRBV29-1 to TRBJ2-5; no definite D call. Germline V CDR1 and CDR2: SQVTM, ANQGSEA. This CDR3 has 12 amino acids. V lost 0 bases to trimming and J lost 3 bases, with 5 bases between them. CDR3 in DNA: TGCAGCGTTGAAGATCAGGAAGAGACCCAGTACTTC. This gives the protein CSVEDQEETQYF.

This clonotype was observed at least ten times. The chain carries TRBV2 and TRBJ1-1; no definite D call. The CDR3 is 15 amino acids. With 1 base removed from V and 3 bases from J, the gap between germline ends came to 12 bases. Germline assignment: CDR1 SNHLY and CDR2 FYNNEI. The CDR3 spells CASSEGQAWDTEAFF. The DNA for the CDR3 is TGTGCCAGCAGTGAAGGGCAGGCTTGGGACACTGAAGCTTTCTTT.

This clonotype occurred many times. V is TRBV11-2 and J is TRBJ2-5; 15 nucleotides line up with TRBD2. The CDR3 covers 18 residues. V dropped 5 bases and J dropped 2; count of bases not matched to a gene: 9. Looked up from germline, CDR1 is SGHAT and CDR2 is FQNNGV. CDR3 sequence (DNA): TGTGCCAGCAGCCCCGGTGGGACTAGCGGGGGGAGACAAGAGACCCAGTACTTC. This codes for CASSPGGTSGGRQETQYF.

This clonotype has at least ten counts. Just one base apart from a much larger clone, this may be a read error. V gene TRBV27 combines with J gene TRBJ2-7; D is unclear. Trimming took off 5 bases at V and 2 bases at J, with 10 bases between the two ends. Germline V gene sequence: CDR1 MNHEY, CDR2 SMNVEV (reference sequence). This CDR3 comprises 13 residues. In nucleotides, the CDR3 is TGTGCCAGCAGTCGCGTCAGGACCTACGAGCAGTACTTC. Translation gives CASSRVRTYEQYF.

This clonotype was seen repeatedly, ten times or more. The chain combines TRBV10-1 with TRBJ1-2, with D tentatively TRBD1 (5 bases). Deletions cut 10 bases from V and 4 bases from J, with 16 bases between. The CDR3 is 13 residues long. Looked up from germline, CDR1 is WNHNN and CDR2 is SYGVQD (reference sequence). CDR3 bases: TGCGCCACCCAACAGGATCGCGCCTATGGCTACACCTTC. Encoded protein: CATQQDRAYGYTF.

This clonotype was counted many times. The chain recombines TRBV6-5 with TRBJ1-5; weak D call: TRBD1 (5 bases). The CDR3 covers 11 residues. The ends were cut back, 11 bases at V and 8 bases at J, with 13 bases in the middle. Germline CDR1 reads MNHEY; CDR2 reads SVGAGI. The CDR3 loop is CAEGELKPQHF. CDR3 nucleotide sequence: TGTGCCGAAGGGGAGTTAAAGCCCCAGCATTTT.

This clonotype was seen ten or more times. The genes are TRBV4-1 and TRBJ1-2; TRBD1 matches at 7 bases. The CDR3 covers 13 residues. After removal of 3 bases from V and 6 bases from J, the junction contained 4 bases not matched to a gene. Germline V gene sequence: CDR1 MGHRA, CDR2 YSYEKL. The CDR3 coding sequence is TGCGCCAGCAGCCAGGACAGGAAGGATGGCTACACCTTC. It encodes CASSQDRKDGYTF.

Of note for this clonotype: At one end, the junction sequence differs from germline, possibly due to a read error. The chain recombines TRBV4-2 with TRBJ1-5; D uncertain. Germline V gene sequence: CDR1 LGHNA, CDR2 YNFKEQ. The CDR3 is 16 amino acids. The CDR3 DNA is TGTGCCAGCAGCCAAGATCGAGGGAGTGTCAATCAGCCCCAGGATTTT. Protein: CASSQDRGSVNQPQDF.

This clonotype was counted at least ten times. The V call is TRBV2, the J call TRBJ2-7, with a tentative D call TRBD2 (5 bases). The germline V and J ends were trimmed by 4 bases and 0 bases, with 7 bases remaining between them. CDR3 length equals 13 residues. Looked up from germline, CDR1 is SNHLY and CDR2 is FYNNEI. The CDR3 bases are TGTGCCAGCAGTGGGACTGACTCCTACGAGCAGTACTTC. This sequence encodes CASSGTDSYEQYF.

The chain joins TRBV19 to TRBJ2-2; D possibly matches TRBD1 or TRBD2 (6 bases each). CDR1 and CDR2 from the germline V gene are LNHDA and SQIVND (reference sequence). The CDR3 spans 16 residues. V shed 7 bases and J shed 4 bases, with 19 bases lying between them. The DNA of the CDR3 is TGTGCCAGTAAGGGGGAGTGGGGGGCCGGCACCGGGGAGCTGTTTTTT. It translates to CASKGEWGAGTGELFF. The whole variable domain, filled in from reference TRBV19 and TRBJ2-2, reads DGGITQSPKYLFRKEGQNVTLSCEQNLNHDAMYWYRQDPGQGLRLIYYSQIVNDFQKGDIAEGYSVSREKKESFPLTVTSAQKNPTAFYLCASKGEWGAGTGELFFGEGSRLTVL.

This clonotype was recorded at least ten times. J is TRBJ2-5 and V is TRBV2, with D perhaps assigned TRBD1 or TRBD2 (6 bases each). CDR1 is SNHLY and CDR2 is FYNNEI in the germline V gene. The CDR3 loop spans 13 amino acids. V was pared by 6 bases and J by 1 base, with 9 bases between. CDR3 sequence (DNA): TGTGCCAGCAGAGGGGGGCTCCAAGAGACCCAGTACTTC. Protein product: CASRGGLQETQYF.

This clonotype was picked up many times. This chain joins TRBV20-1 and TRBJ1-2, with a tentative D call TRBD1 (5 bases). The CDR3 extends over 12 amino acids. The germline CDR1 and CDR2 sequences are DFQATT and SNEGSKA (reference sequence). Trimming shortened V by 5 bases and J by 7 bases, and 14 bases separated the two germline ends. The CDR3 DNA reads TGCAGTGCTGACCTCAGGGAGAGTGGCTACACCTTC. Translating gives CSADLRESGYTF.

This clonotype was found many times. The chain combines TRBV12-3 or TRBV12-4 with TRBJ1-2; tentative D call: TRBD1 (5 bases). This CDR3 comprises 13 residues. The V gene lost 5 bases and the J gene lost 5 bases, with 12 bases spanning the gap. The CDR3 spells CASSMGPLYGYTF. The CDR3 bases are TGTGCCAGCAGTATGGGACCCTTATATGGCTACACCTTC.

This clonotype has a count of ten or more. The gene calls are TRBV6-1 and TRBJ1-1, with 7 bases lining up with TRBD1. Germline CDR1 is MNHNS and CDR2 is SASEGT. V dropped 9 bases and J dropped 5; count of bases not matched to a gene: 18. The CDR3 spans 16 residues. CDR3 in DNA: TGTGCCAGTTGCCGAGGGGGCCTCGGCCGGTTGACTGAAGCTTTCTTT. Translation: CASCRGGLGRLTEAFF.

Comments on this clonotype: The junction and the germline gene differ at one end; a read error may be behind it. This chain joins TRBV2 and TRBJ1-1; D call uncertain. The germline CDR1 and CDR2 sequences are SNHLY and FYNNEI. The length of the CDR3 is 12 residues. The DNA of the CDR3 is TGTGCCAGCCGTCGCGTGAACTCTGAAGCTTTCTTT. Its protein is CASRRVNSEAFF.

This clonotype has ten or more counts. The rearrangement links TRBV6-1 to TRBJ1-3; TRBD1 matches 8 bases. The V gene's germline CDR1 is MNHNS and CDR2 SASEGT. The CDR3 is 15 amino acids. V lost 4 bases to trimming and J lost 4 bases; unmatched junction nucleotides: 6. CDR3 loop: CASSVSRTGGNTIYF. CDR3 sequence (DNA): TGTGCCAGCAGTGTTTCCCGGACAGGGGGAAACACCATATATTTT.

The chain employs TRBV18 and TRBJ1-5, with TRBD1 identical over 10 bases. J gave up 1 base and V 0 bases, and 0 bases lay outside the gene matches. Germline assignment: CDR1 KGHSH and CDR2 LQKENI. The length of the CDR3 is 16 residues. The CDR3 coding sequence is TGTGCCAGCTCACCACCGGGACAGGGGAGCAATCAGCCCCAGCATTTT. It specifies CASSPPGQGSNQPQHF.

This clonotype was detected ten times or more. This CDR3 reads CASSLQDSDSYEQYF. In DNA form, the CDR3 reads TGTGCCAGCAGTCTACAGGATTCCGACTCCTACGAGCAGTACTTC. This chain links TRBV6-5 with TRBJ2-7, with D possibly TRBD1 on 5 matching bases. There are 15 residues in the CDR3. Germline loops: CDR1 MNHEY, CDR2 SVGAGI. V lost 5 bases to trimming and J lost 0 bases, with 14 bases between them.

This clonotype was detected many times. J is TRBJ2-5 and V is TRBV15; D is unresolved. The V end was cut by 0 bases, the J end by 5 bases, with 7 bases between. Germline-derived CDR1 and CDR2 are LNHNV and YYDKDF (reference sequence). CDR3 size: 13 residues. CDR3 DNA sequence: TGTGCCACCAGCAGAGATCCTGGGGAGACCCAGTACTTC. This sequence encodes CATSRDPGETQYF.

This clonotype showed up many times. The rearrangement uses TRBV11-2 and TRBJ2-5, with D unclear. Germline CDR1 SGHAT, CDR2 FQNNGV. V lost 4 bases to trimming and J lost 5 bases, with 11 bases between them. The CDR3 consists of 13 residues. The CDR3 is CASSSVSYETQYF. The CDR3 DNA reads TGTGCCAGCAGCTCAGTGTCGTATGAGACCCAGTACTTC.

This clonotype was observed many times. Mismatch with germline at one junction end may stem from a read error. V is TRBV2 and J is TRBJ2-4, with D perhaps TRBD1 (5 bases). Germline CDR1 reads SNHLY; CDR2 reads FYNNEI. This CDR3 has 14 amino acids. The CDR3 sequence: CASRTGPLADIKYF. The CDR3 DNA sequence: TGTGCCAGCAGAACCGGACCCTTGGCGGACATTAAGTACTTC.

This clonotype was observed at least ten times. This chain uses TRBV5-1 with TRBJ2-7, with D tentatively TRBD1 or TRBD2 (5 bases each). The ends were cut back, 4 bases at V and 2 bases at J, with 13 bases in the middle. The CDR3 length is 14 residues. CDR1 and CDR2 (germline): SGHRS, YFSETQ. In DNA form, the CDR3 reads TGCGCCAGCAGCCTCCGGGACGGACCCTACGAGCAGTACTTC. Translation: CASSLRDGPYEQYF. Full variable domain (outside the CDR3, taken from reference TRBV5-1 and TRBJ2-7): KAGVTQTPRYLIKTRGQQVTLSCSPISGHRSVSWYQQTPGQGLQFLFEYFSETQRNKGNFPGRFSGRQFSNSRSEMNVSTLELGDSALYLCASSLRDGPYEQYFGPGTRLTVT.

This clonotype was counted ten times or more. The chain is built from TRBV12-3 or TRBV12-4 and TRBJ2-7, with D perhaps TRBD1 (5 bases). Trimming removed 6 bases at V and 7 bases at J, with 10 bases between. The CDR3 consists of 11 residues. The CDR3 nucleotides are TGTGCCAGCAGCCTCAACAGGGAGCAGTACTTC. Protein: CASSLNREQYF.

J is TRBJ2-4 and V is TRBV11-2; D perhaps matches TRBD2 (5 bases). The CDR3 runs to 15 residues. The V gene's germline CDR1 is SGHAT and CDR2 FQNNGV. V lost 1 base and J lost 2, with 9 bases in between. The CDR3 DNA reads TGTGCCAGCAGCTTAGGTCCGGGGTCCAAAAACATTCAGTACTTC. Amino acids: CASSLGPGSKNIQYF.

Ten or more counts support this clonotype. This chain joins TRBV6-1 and TRBJ2-7; 7 nucleotides align to TRBD1. The CDR3 has 14 residues. Trimming took 2 bases from V and 2 from J; bases not matched to a gene: 3. Germline V lookup: CDR1 MNHNS, CDR2 SASEGT. The CDR3: CASSEWDSTYEQYF. For the CDR3, the DNA is TGTGCCAGCAGTGAATGGGACAGCACCTACGAGCAGTACTTC.

This clonotype has only a few counts. V usage is TRBV3-1 and J usage is TRBJ2-5; the D is unclear. CDR1 and CDR2 from the germline V gene are LGHDT and YNNKEL (reference sequence). V gave up 2 bases and J gave up 0 bases, with 7 bases separating them. The CDR3 covers 14 residues. The CDR3 DNA reads as TGTGCCAGCAGCCAACGACGGCACCAAGAGACCCAGTACTTC. This translates into CASSQRRHQETQYF.

This chain connects TRBV12-3 or TRBV12-4 to TRBJ2-2, with a weak D call TRBD2 (5 bases). V lost 2 bases and J lost 2, with 12 bases in between. The CDR3 runs to 16 residues. CDR3 bases: TGTGCCAGCAGTTTATTTCGGACTCTTAACACCGGGGAGCTGTTTTTT. Translating it yields CASSLFRTLNTGELFF.